This T cell receptor (beta chain) was found in a study of Ad26.COV2.S vaccination and SARS-CoV-2 variants. The sample's treatment: 19 received Ad26.COV2.S at low or high dose, single or two shots; a few received placebo; per-sample allocation not given. Sample collection was performed on day 63 after the first vaccine or placebo injection. Germline assignment: CDR1 ENHRY and CDR2 SYGVKD. This CDR3 is built from 16 residues. V dropped 2 bases and J dropped 3 bases, with 13 bases sitting between them. The data were produced by immunoSEQ multiplex PCR, yet TCRdb's version contains in-frame clones alone and is incomplete. The sample yields 430,000 or so clones, approximately 92% seen once.

Specimen: peripheral blood, collected in a trial of Ad26.COV2.S vaccine versus placebo. The chain recombines TRBV10-3 with TRBJ2-2; D is tentatively TRBD1 or TRBD2 (5 bases each). This receptor was identified in a person aged 18 to 65 who received the Ad26.COV2.S COVID-19 vaccine or a placebo. CDR3 in amino acids: CAISEKPGPDTGELFF. The CDR3 nucleotides read TGTGCCATCAGTGAGAAACCGGGACCGGACACCGGGGAGCTGTTTTTT.